The 22 T cell receptor beta chains in this list originate from one sample, sequenced in a study of post-analysis software for immune sequencing data. Findings and caveats of the study: When patients were compared with controls, 4 or 5 TRBV segments were more frequent, TRBV5-6, TRBV5-1 and TRBV20-1 among them.

TCR beta cDNA libraries included unique molecular identifiers. TCRdb analysed the PCR reads with MiXCR anew, one entry per CDR3 protein. Among roughly 580,000 distinct CDR3 sequences listed, about 40% were seen once. These receptors' antigens are unknown. The sample comprised blood. The receptor source for this set is a girl aged 10-17 years with multiple sclerosis.

The chain links TRBV29-1 to TRBJ2-7, with D maybe TRBD2 (6 bases). The J call is uncertain, as TRBJ2-5 better fits the DNA end. The CDR3 sequence is 14 residues long. Germline V gene data show CDR1 as SQVTM and CDR2 as ANQGSEA. This CDR3 reads CSVEVLGSGETQYF. Here the CDR3 DNA reads TGCAGCGTTGAAGTTTTAGGGAGCGGGGAGACCCAGTACTTC.

This clonotype was seen more than once but under ten times. This chain connects TRBV12-3 or TRBV12-4 to TRBJ1-2; D might be TRBD1 (5 bases). Deletions cut 6 bases from V and 0 bases from J, with 8 bases between. CDR3 length: 13 amino acids. Here the CDR3 reads CASRAGPNYGYTF. DNA of the CDR3: TGTGCCAGCAGGGCAGGGCCTAACTATGGCTACACCTTC.

V gene TRBV12-3 or TRBV12-4 combines with J gene TRBJ1-2, with 10 bases matching TRBD1. This CDR3 is built from 15 residues. Trimming cost V 5 bases and J 7 bases; bases outside gene matches: 10. CDR3 protein: CASSLGTGECGGYTF. The CDR3 coding sequence is TGTGCCAGCAGTCTAGGGACAGGGGAGTGCGGTGGCTACACCTTC.

This clonotype appeared a few times. The chain employs TRBV12-3 or TRBV12-4 and TRBJ1-6; D perhaps matches TRBD1 (6 bases). CDR3 size: 15 residues. Trimming removed 3 bases at V and 8 bases at J, with 14 bases between. CDR3 coding DNA: TGTGCCAGCAGTTTGGGGGGCAGGCTGGATTCACCCCTCCACTTT. Its protein is CASSLGGRLDSPLHF.

This chain joins TRBV29-1 and TRBJ1-1, with D hard to call. This CDR3 comprises 13 residues. Germline V gene data show CDR1 as SQVTM and CDR2 as ANQGSEA. V was shortened by 6 bases and J by 5 bases, with 16 bases between the two germline ends. CDR3 loop: CSVKRVLSTEAFF. The CDR3 nucleotides read TGCAGCGTGAAAAGGGTCCTTTCTACTGAAGCTTTCTTT.

Here the CDR3 DNA reads TGCAGTGCTGACAGGGGGGGAGACGAGCAGTACTTC. It codes for CSADRGGDEQYF. The chain links TRBV20-1 to TRBJ2-7; 9 bases line up with TRBD1. Germline CDR1 and CDR2: DFQATT and SNEGSKA (reference sequence). V was clipped by 5 bases and J by 5 bases; unmatched bases: 4. The CDR3 sequence is 12 residues long.

A few counts support this clonotype. The genes are TRBV20-1 and TRBJ2-7; D may be TRBD1 (6 bases). Germline V CDR1 and CDR2: DFQATT, SNEGSKA (reference sequence). V was trimmed by 6 bases and J by 2 bases, leaving 14 bases between them. This CDR3 has 13 amino acids. CDR3 amino acids: CSAQPGATYEQYF. CDR3 DNA sequence: TGCAGTGCACAGCCAGGGGCGACCTACGAGCAGTACTTC.

This clonotype was found a few times. The chain combines TRBV7-9 with TRBJ2-5; tentatively, D is TRBD2 (6 bases). This CDR3 comprises 15 residues. Germline V gene data show CDR1 as SEHNR and CDR2 as FQNEAQ (reference sequence). The V end was cut by 1 base, the J end by 2 bases, with 11 bases between. CDR3: CASSLGLALQETQYF. Written as DNA, the CDR3 is TGTGCCAGCAGCTTAGGGCTAGCGTTGCAAGAGACCCAGTACTTC.

The chain recombines TRBV12-3 or TRBV12-4 with TRBJ1-2; D is ambiguous. Trimming removed 2 bases at V and 11 bases at J, with 12 bases between. CDR3 size: 12 residues. CDR3 nucleotide sequence: TGTGCCAGCAGTTTAAGGACGATCGGGTACACCTTC. It codes for CASSLRTIGYTF.

This clonotype was counted between two and nine times. The rearrangement uses TRBV5-6 and TRBJ2-1; 10 positions match TRBD2. V was pared by 2 bases and J by 0 bases, with 5 bases of the junction left unmatched. The germline CDR1 and CDR2 sequences are SGHDT and YYEEEE. The CDR3 has 17 amino acids. CDR3 nucleotides: TGTGCCAGCAGCTTTACTAGCGGGATCTTCTCCTACAATGAGCAGTTCTTC. Protein: CASSFTSGIFSYNEQFF. The full variable domain, in which reference TRBV5-6 and TRBJ2-1 provide the parts outside the CDR3, is DAGVTQSPTHLIKTRGQQVTLRCSPKSGHDTVSWYQQALGQGPQFIFQYYEEEERQRGNFPDRFSGHQFPNYSSELNVNALLLGDSALYLCASSFTSGIFSYNEQFFGPGTRLTVL.

This clonotype appeared a few times. The chain is built from TRBV20-1 and TRBJ2-3; D not certain. Trimming took 2 bases from V and 2 from J, leaving 11 bases between them. The CDR3 consists of 14 residues. CDR1 and CDR2 (germline): DFQATT, SNEGSKA (reference sequence). The DNA of the CDR3 is TGCAGTGCTAGAAGCCCCCGTGACACAGATACGCAGTATTTT. Translated: CSARSPRDTDTQYF.

This clonotype was seen repeatedly, ten times or more. The genes are TRBV7-8 and TRBJ1-2, with D maybe TRBD1 (5 bases). Germline lookup yields CDR1 SGHVS and CDR2 FQNEAQ. The V end was cut by 3 bases, the J end by 2 bases, with 7 bases between. The CDR3 consists of 13 residues. Here the CDR3 DNA reads TGTGCCAGCAGCTTTGACAGAAACTATGGCTACACCTTC. This gives the protein CASSFDRNYGYTF.

This clonotype occurred a few times. The rearrangement links TRBV5-1 to TRBJ2-3; D possibly matches TRBD1 or TRBD2 (6 bases each). The CDR3 runs 16 residues. CDR1 and CDR2 (germline): SGHRS, YFSETQ. V lost 3 bases and J lost 4, with 18 bases in between. Here the CDR3 reads CASSSGAVRRSDTQYF. The CDR3 nucleotides are TGCGCCAGCAGCTCGGGGGCGGTTAGGCGTTCAGATACGCAGTATTTT.

The CDR3, as DNA: TGTGCCAGCAGCTTCCCACAGGGGGGCGCTGGCTACACCTTC. It translates to CASSFPQGGAGYTF. The chain joins TRBV7-2 to TRBJ1-2, with TRBD1 matching 8 bases. Germline CDR1 is SGHTA and CDR2 is FQGNSA. V was pared by 3 bases and J by 7 bases, with 7 bases of the junction left unmatched. This CDR3 contains 14 residues.

This clonotype was counted a single time. The chain has TRBV20-1 and TRBJ1-1, with unresolved D. CDR1 and CDR2 (germline): DFQATT, SNEGSKA (reference sequence). The CDR3 contains 14 residues. V shed 0 bases and J shed 0 bases, with 8 bases lying between them. CDR3 amino acids: CSARERGMNTEAFF. CDR3 sequence (DNA): TGCAGTGCTAGAGAGAGAGGGATGAACACTGAAGCTTTCTTT.

This rearrangement joins TRBV20-1 to TRBJ2-3; TRBD2 matches at 8 bases. Germline CDR1 is DFQATT and CDR2 is SNEGSKA (reference sequence). The CDR3 length is 18 residues. V shed 0 bases, J shed 2 bases, and the junction held 13 bases outside the gene matches. In DNA form, the CDR3 reads TGCAGTGCTAGAGACCTAGGAGTAGGCGGGGGGAACACAGATACGCAGTATTTT. Translation gives CSARDLGVGGGNTDTQYF.

The chain carries TRBV27 and TRBJ1-5; D gene uncertain. CDR3 length: 15 residues. Germline values: CDR1 MNHEY, CDR2 SMNVEV (reference sequence). Trimming cost V 8 bases and J 2 bases, with 16 bases left between them. The CDR3 bases are TGTGCCAGCTTTTGGCTTAAAGGTGGCAATCAGCCCCAGCATTTT. Encoded protein: CASFWLKGGNQPQHF.

To note about this clonotype: Its ends do not fully match the called genes, so a read error is possible. The chain joins TRBV15 to TRBJ2-3, with TRBD1 matching 8 bases. The germline CDR1 and CDR2 sequences are LNHNV and YYDKDF (reference sequence). The CDR3 consists of 17 residues. CDR3 sequence reads: CAASRDGPGGAGDTQYF. For the CDR3, the DNA is TGTGCCGCCAGCAGAGATGGGCCAGGGGGCGCGGGAGATACGCAGTATTTT.

This chain connects TRBV7-2 to TRBJ2-1; D gene unclear. This CDR3 has 13 amino acids. The V end was cut by 1 base, the J end by 6 bases, with 7 bases between. Germline V gives CDR1 SGHTA, CDR2 FQGNSA. CDR3 DNA: TGTGCCAGCAGCTTAGAGCCCAGCAATGAGCAGTTCTTC. It codes for CASSLEPSNEQFF.

As concerns this clonotype: Possible read error: a much larger clone is one base away. The J gene is TRBJ2-1, the V gene TRBV25-1, with TRBD2 matching over 8 bases. V lost 8 bases, J lost 5 bases, and 14 bases stayed unmatched. The CDR3 totals 16 residues. CDR1 and CDR2 from the germline V gene are MGHDK and SYGVNS. The CDR3 nucleotides read TGTGCCAGCCGGGCGGGGGGATCCGAACTTCACAATGAGCAGTTCTTC. This gives the protein CASRAGGSELHNEQFF.

The chain uses TRBV12-3 or TRBV12-4 and TRBJ2-3; D may be TRBD2 (6 bases). The CDR3 contains 15 residues. Trimming removed 6 bases from V and 2 bases from J, with 15 bases in between. The CDR3 bases are TGTGCCAGCAGCATTACGGGACTCCTCACAGATACGCAGTATTTT. It codes for CASSITGLLTDTQYF.

This chain links TRBV20-1 with TRBJ2-7, with 8 bases aligning to TRBD1. The CDR3 has 18 amino acids. CDR1 is DFQATT, CDR2 SNEGSKA, per germline (reference sequence). V trimming: 2 bases; J trimming: 2 bases; junction bases outside the gene matches: 17. CDR3: CSARLTLTGQGATYEQYF. The CDR3 DNA follows: TGCAGTGCTAGACTTACCCTAACCGGACAGGGAGCCACCTACGAGCAGTACTTC.